This T cell receptor (beta chain) was profiled in a study of cytomegalovirus exposure and HLA in healthy donors. Study-wide findings and caveats: Reportedly, cytomegalovirus status was diagnosed with high sensitivity and specificity. Investigators reported 150 to 200 TCR beta chains as tied to cytomegalovirus. The study found most TCR sequences rare, yet found some public TCRs in many donors.

Germline assignment: CDR1 MNHNS and CDR2 SASEGT. The J segment lost 6 bases and the V segment lost 6 bases, leaving 6 bases of the junction unmatched. CDR3 size: 14 residues. Profiled with immunoSEQ multiplex PCR; TCRdb holds only in-frame clones, not every one. Altogether about 150,000 clones are present, approximately 86% being singletons, with the ten largest covering 20% to 25%. The donors were in the roughly 110-subject validation cohort; that cohort was separate from the roughly 700-subject first cohort. This clone was counted at least ten times. As yet, its antigen is unknown. This sequence was found in a man younger than 35 in good health and CMV-seropositive. V gene TRBV6-1 combines with J gene TRBJ2-2, with 8 bases aligning to TRBD1. What was sequenced was PBMCs. This CDR3 is CASRQGVVSGELFF. In DNA form, the CDR3 reads TGTGCCAGCAGACAGGGGGTGGTCTCCGGGGAGCTGTTTTTT.